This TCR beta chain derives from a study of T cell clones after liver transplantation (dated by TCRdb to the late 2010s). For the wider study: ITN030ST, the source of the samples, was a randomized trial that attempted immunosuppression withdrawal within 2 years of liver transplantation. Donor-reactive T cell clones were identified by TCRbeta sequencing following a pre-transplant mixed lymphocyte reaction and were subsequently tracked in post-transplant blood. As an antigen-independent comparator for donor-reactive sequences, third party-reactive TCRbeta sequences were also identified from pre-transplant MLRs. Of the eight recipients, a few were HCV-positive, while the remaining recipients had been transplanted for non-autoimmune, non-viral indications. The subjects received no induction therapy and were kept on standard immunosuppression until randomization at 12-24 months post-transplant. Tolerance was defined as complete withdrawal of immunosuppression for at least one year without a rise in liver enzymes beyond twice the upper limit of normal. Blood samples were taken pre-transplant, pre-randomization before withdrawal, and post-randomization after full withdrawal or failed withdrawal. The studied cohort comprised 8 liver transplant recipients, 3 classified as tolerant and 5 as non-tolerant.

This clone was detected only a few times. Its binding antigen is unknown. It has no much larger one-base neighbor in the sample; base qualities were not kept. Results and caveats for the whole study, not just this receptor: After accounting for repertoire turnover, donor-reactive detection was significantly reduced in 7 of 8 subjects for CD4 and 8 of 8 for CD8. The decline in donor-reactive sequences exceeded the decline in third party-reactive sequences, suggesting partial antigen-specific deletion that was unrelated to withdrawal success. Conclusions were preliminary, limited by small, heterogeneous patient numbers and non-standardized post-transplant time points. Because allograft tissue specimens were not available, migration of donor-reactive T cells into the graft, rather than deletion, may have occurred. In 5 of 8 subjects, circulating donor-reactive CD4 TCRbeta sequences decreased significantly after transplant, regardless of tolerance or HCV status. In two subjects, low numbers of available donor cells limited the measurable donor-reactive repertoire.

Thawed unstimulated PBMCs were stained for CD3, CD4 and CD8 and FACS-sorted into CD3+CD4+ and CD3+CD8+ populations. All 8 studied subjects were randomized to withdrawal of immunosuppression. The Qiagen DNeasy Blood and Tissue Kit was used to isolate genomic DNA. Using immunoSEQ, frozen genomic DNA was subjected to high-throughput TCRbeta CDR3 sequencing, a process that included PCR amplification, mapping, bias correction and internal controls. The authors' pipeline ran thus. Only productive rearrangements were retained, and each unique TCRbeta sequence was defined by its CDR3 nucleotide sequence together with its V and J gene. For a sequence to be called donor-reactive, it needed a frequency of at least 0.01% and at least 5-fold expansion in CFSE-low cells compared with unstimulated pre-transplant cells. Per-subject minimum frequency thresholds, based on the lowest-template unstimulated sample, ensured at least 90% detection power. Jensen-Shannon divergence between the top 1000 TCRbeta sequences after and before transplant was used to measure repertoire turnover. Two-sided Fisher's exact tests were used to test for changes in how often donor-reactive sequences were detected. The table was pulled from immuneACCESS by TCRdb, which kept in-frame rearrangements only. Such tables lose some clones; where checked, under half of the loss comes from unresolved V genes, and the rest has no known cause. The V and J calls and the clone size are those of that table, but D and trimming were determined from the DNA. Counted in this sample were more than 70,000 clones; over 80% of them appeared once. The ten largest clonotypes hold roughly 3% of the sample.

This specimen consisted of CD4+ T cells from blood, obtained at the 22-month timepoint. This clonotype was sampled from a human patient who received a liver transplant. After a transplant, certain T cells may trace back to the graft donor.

The CDR3 amino acid sequence is: CASSLSFFGGRETQYF. DNA sequence: TGTGCCAGCAGCTTGAGCTTTTTTGGGGGAAGAGAGACCCAGTACTTC. The chain is encoded by TRBV5-6 joined to TRBJ2-5; the D segment may tentatively be TRBD1 or TRBD2, each giving 5 matched bases. The CDR3 spans 16 residues, from the cysteine through the phenylalanine. Here the CDR3 DNA is all that survives: 48 bases in frame from base 1. CDR1 and CDR2 were assigned from the germline V gene as SGHDT and YYEEEE. V sheds 1 base and J sheds 4 bases, leaving 17 bases between their ends.